This T cell receptor (beta chain) stems from a study of blood T cell repertoires in COVID-19. Study-level information: PBMCs, B-cell-depleted T cells, or T cells were the source of the cDNA or gDNA that made up the material.

The CDR3 consists of 13 residues. In germline, CDR1 is DFQATT, CDR2 SNEGSKA (reference sequence). The V segment lost 6 bases and the J segment 4 bases; nucleotides outside the gene matches: 8. Produced via immunoSEQ multiplex PCR; TCRdb's table is partial and in-frame only. Among 300,000 to 400,000 clones listed, roughly 85% were seen once. Sequenced material: peripheral blood. This clonotype was sampled from a human donor in a cohort sampled during active COVID-19. The chain combines TRBV20-1 with TRBJ2-7; TRBD2 agrees at 8 bases. CDR3 in DNA: TGCAGTGCCAGTGGACTAGCTGGGTACGAGCAGTACTTC. It yields the protein CSASGLAGYEQYF.